The next 31 T cell receptor beta chains were all read from a single sample in a study of blood T cell repertoires in COVID-19. TCRdb keeps only in-frame clones here, not all; method: immunoSEQ multiplex PCR. The profile shows around 140,000 clones, around 89% of them singletons. The material sequenced was peripheral blood. The receptors here all came from a man between 50 and 59 years old with active or convalescent COVID-19.

CDR3 residues: CASSQRADRLQPQHF. Written as DNA, the CDR3 is TGTGCCAGCAGTCAACGGGCGGACAGGTTGCAGCCCCAGCATTTT. The chain couples TRBV28 to TRBJ1-5; 7 bases are a match to TRBD1. This CDR3 has 15 residues. CDR1 is MDHEN and CDR2 is SYDVKM in the germline V gene. After removal of 5 bases from V and 7 bases from J, the junction contained 11 bases not matched to a gene.

For this clone: The same CDR3 is also encoded by other DNA sequences in this sample. This sequence joins TRBV4-1 and TRBJ1-1; TRBD1 is a possible D gene (6 bases). The CDR3 has 18 amino acids. Trimming removed 3 bases at V and 0 bases at J, with 20 bases between. CDR1 and CDR2 from the germline V gene are MGHRA and YSYEKL. CDR3 residues: CASSQKGVDRIMNTEAFF. CDR3 coding DNA: TGCGCCAGCAGCCAGAAGGGGGTGGACAGAATCATGAACACTGAAGCTTTCTTT.

The chain links TRBV14 to TRBJ2-7, with 7 bases matching TRBD2. This CDR3 comprises 13 residues. Looked up from germline, CDR1 is SGHDN and CDR2 is FVKESK. Trimming at V came to 4 bases and at J to 7 bases, leaving 7 bases not matched to a gene. CDR3 residues: CASSLVAGQEQYF. CDR3 nucleotides: TGTGCCAGCAGCCTAGTAGCGGGTCAAGAGCAGTACTTC.

V gene TRBV7-9 combines with J gene TRBJ2-7, with 8 nucleotides matching TRBD1. The germline V gene has CDR1 SEHNR and CDR2 FQNEAQ (reference sequence). The CDR3 is made up of 15 amino acids. With V trimmed by 5 bases and J by 7 bases, 13 bases remained unmatched. The CDR3 DNA follows: TGTGCCAGCAGCCCAGACGGACAGGGCCCGGGGGAGCAGTACTTC. Its protein is CASSPDGQGPGEQYF. The whole variable domain, remainder taken from reference TRBV7-9 and TRBJ2-7, is DTGVSQNPRHKITKRGQNVTFRCDPISEHNRLYWYRQTLGQGPEFLTYFQNEAQLEKSRLLSDRFSAERPKGSFSTLEIQRTEQGDSAMYLCASSPDGQGPGEQYFGPGTRLTVT.

The CDR3 sequence: CASSGGYRETYEQYF. The CDR3 DNA is TGCGCCAGCAGCGGAGGATATAGGGAGACCTACGAGCAGTACTTC. This rearrangement joins TRBV4-1 to TRBJ2-7, with D possibly being TRBD2 (5 bases). The ends were cut back, 5 bases at V and 2 bases at J, with 16 bases in the middle. The CDR3 consists of 15 residues. The V gene's germline CDR1 is MGHRA and CDR2 YSYEKL.

This clone was seen more than once but under ten times. The J gene is TRBJ2-7, the V gene TRBV7-9; 10 positions match TRBD2. CDR3 length: 16 residues. The V and J ends lost 1 base and 2 bases, in that order; junction bases with no gene match: 5. The V gene's germline CDR1 is SEHNR and CDR2 FQNEAQ (reference sequence). CDR3 DNA sequence: TGTGCCAGCAGCTTAGAGGCTAGCGGGAGACCCTACGAGCAGTACTTC. The encoded protein is CASSLEASGRPYEQYF.

The chain uses TRBV6-1 and TRBJ2-1; 14 bases map to TRBD2. Trimming took 1 base from V and 11 from J; bases not matched to a gene: 7. The CDR3 covers 16 residues. Germline V gives CDR1 MNHNS, CDR2 SASEGT. The CDR3: CASSEGAGLAGGQQFF. In DNA, the CDR3 is TGTGCCAGCAGTGAAGGGGCAGGACTAGCGGGGGGTCAGCAGTTCTTC.

The chain carries TRBV7-9 and TRBJ1-6; no clear D. This CDR3 is built from 13 residues. Trimming stripped 5 bases from V and 7 bases from J, with 9 bases between. In germline, CDR1 is SEHNR, CDR2 FQNEAQ (reference sequence). The CDR3 loop is CASSPPGNSPLHF. CDR3 coding DNA: TGTGCCAGCAGCCCCCCAGGAAATTCACCCCTCCACTTT.

The chain links TRBV5-4 to TRBJ1-1; 9 bases align to TRBD1. The CDR3 is made up of 15 amino acids. The V segment lost 5 bases and the J segment 1 base; nucleotides outside the gene matches: 6. The germline V gene has CDR1 SGHNT and CDR2 YYREEE (reference sequence). The CDR3 bases are TGTGCCAGCAGTAAGGCGGGACAGGGGAACACTGAAGCTTTCTTT. It is translated as CASSKAGQGNTEAFF.

The V call is TRBV6-2 or TRBV6-3, the J call TRBJ1-6; 7 bases are shared with TRBD1. CDR3 length: 16 amino acids. Germline trimming cut 5 bases from V and 3 bases from J; bases unmatched to any gene: 7. Germline CDR1 MNHEY, CDR2 SVGEGT. The DNA for the CDR3 is TGTGCCAGCAGTAAAACCGACAGGGACTATAATTCACCCCTCCACTTT. It translates to CASSKTDRDYNSPLHF.

The rearrangement uses TRBV2 and TRBJ2-1; D gene ambiguous. The CDR3 is 15 amino acids. Trimming shortened V by 7 bases and J by 0 bases, and 13 bases separated the two germline ends. CDR1 is SNHLY, CDR2 FYNNEI, per germline. The CDR3, as DNA: TGTGCCAGCAACCCCTCGGCTAGCTCCTACAATGAGCAGTTCTTC. This codes for CASNPSASSYNEQFF.

This clone was detected many times. The junction shows a germline mismatch at one end, possibly a read error. The V call is TRBV2, the J call TRBJ1-4; the match to TRBD1 covers 9 bases. Germline V gene lookup returns CDR1 SNHLY and CDR2 FYNNEI. This CDR3 is 15 amino acids long. The CDR3 region is CASREDRGRNEKLFF. CDR3 coding DNA: TGTGCCAGCAGGGAAGACAGGGGGAGAAATGAAAAACTGTTTTTT.

This chain links TRBV7-9 with TRBJ2-5, with a weak D call TRBD1 (5 bases). The CDR3 covers 12 residues. Germline CDR1 SEHNR, CDR2 FQNEAQ (reference sequence). Trimming took off 8 bases at V and 5 bases at J, with 12 bases between the two ends. The CDR3 coding sequence is TGTGCCAGCTCCCCAGGGCAGGAGACCCAGTACTTC. Its protein is CASSPGQETQYF.

The V gene is TRBV13, the J gene TRBJ1-1, with TRBD1 matching 7 bases. CDR3 length equals 15 residues. The junction had 13 bases not matched to a gene; V was cut back by 5 bases and J by 7 bases. The germline CDR1 and CDR2 sequences are PRHDT and FYEKMQ (reference sequence). CDR3 region: CASSPYRGQEVEAFF. CDR3 DNA sequence: TGTGCCAGCAGCCCATACAGGGGCCAAGAGGTTGAAGCTTTCTTT.

CDR3 nucleotide sequence: TGTGCCAGTAGTACAGCCGGGACAGGGGGATATGGCTACACCTTC. Translated: CASSTAGTGGYGYTF. This chain joins TRBV19 and TRBJ1-2; TRBD1 matches at 11 bases. This CDR3 is built from 15 residues. V lost 4 bases and J lost 5; bases outside the gene matches: 6. Germline V gives CDR1 LNHDA, CDR2 SQIVND (reference sequence).

V usage is TRBV6-1 and J usage is TRBJ1-6; tentative D call: TRBD1 (5 bases). The CDR3 length is 15 residues. CDR1 is MNHNS, CDR2 SASEGT, per germline. The V and J ends lost 3 bases and 9 bases respectively, with 15 bases between them. CDR3 sequence: CASSERRIGGSPLHF. In DNA, the CDR3 is TGTGCCAGCAGTGAGCGAAGAATCGGGGGTTCACCCCTCCACTTT.

The chain uses TRBV19 and TRBJ1-5, with D unclear. The V and J ends lost 0 bases and 5 bases respectively, with 5 bases between them. The CDR3 is made up of 13 amino acids. Germline lookup yields CDR1 LNHDA and CDR2 SQIVND (reference sequence). The chain's CDR3 is CASSIDPYQPQHF. CDR3 in DNA: TGTGCCAGTAGTATAGATCCGTATCAGCCCCAGCATTTT.

The genes are TRBV6-4 and TRBJ2-1; weak D call: TRBD2 (7 bases). The CDR3 is made up of 19 amino acids. V was shortened by 3 bases and J by 1 base, with 22 bases between the two germline ends. Germline V gene data show CDR1 as MRHNA and CDR2 as SNTAGT. CDR3 DNA sequence: TGTGCCAGCAGTGAGTATTGTAGGGGGGGCCTCAGGTCCTACAATGAGCAGTTCTTC. This encodes CASSEYCRGGLRSYNEQFF.

The V and J genes are TRBV18 and TRBJ1-2; D call uncertain. CDR1 and CDR2 (germline): KGHSH, LQKENI. The CDR3 has 13 residues. Trimming removed 6 bases from V and 4 bases from J, with 12 bases in between. The CDR3 DNA is TGTGCCAGCTCGCCGCGGGAGGTCTATGGCTACACCTTC. It translates to CASSPREVYGYTF. Complete variable domain (other parts from reference TRBV18 and TRBJ1-2): NAGVMQNPRHLVRRRGQEARLRCSPMKGHSHVYWYRQLPEEGLKFMVYLQKENIIDESGMPKERFSAEFPKEGPSILRIQQVVRGDSAAYFCASSPREVYGYTFGSGTRLTVV.

This clone was observed once. The J gene is TRBJ2-5, the V gene TRBV30; a possible D gene is TRBD2 (5 bases). CDR1 GTSNPN and CDR2 SVGIG come from the germline V gene (reference sequence). The CDR3 covers 16 residues. Trimming stripped 3 bases from V and 5 bases from J, with 22 bases between. CDR3: CAWSVGRLAGVETQYF. CDR3 nucleotide sequence: TGTGCCTGGAGCGTGGGTCGGCTAGCTGGGGTCGAGACCCAGTACTTC. The entire variable domain, with the rest obtained from reference TRBV30 and TRBJ2-5, is as follows: SQTIHQWPATLVQPVGSPLSLECTVEGTSNPNLYWYRQAAGRGLQLLFYSVGIGQISSEVPQNLSASRPQDRQFILSSKKLLLSDSGFYLCAWSVGRLAGVETQYFGPGTRLLVL.

The CDR3 protein is CASSQGAGTGVTEAFF. The CDR3 nucleotides are TGTGCCAGCAGCCAAGGTGCCGGGACAGGGGTTACTGAAGCTTTCTTT. J is TRBJ1-1 and V is TRBV7-8, with 10 bases matching TRBD1. The germline V gene encodes CDR1 SGHVS and CDR2 FQNEAQ. V lost 5 bases, J lost 5 bases, and 11 bases stayed unmatched. CDR3 length: 16 residues.

The V call is TRBV5-5, the J call TRBJ2-5; D may be TRBD1 (6 bases). V dropped 3 bases and J dropped 1 base, with 10 bases sitting between them. Germline lookup yields CDR1 SGHKS and CDR2 YYEKEE (reference sequence). The CDR3 covers 14 residues. The CDR3 DNA reads as TGTGCCAGCAGCTCCCGGACAGCCCAAGAGACCCAGTACTTC. It specifies CASSSRTAQETQYF.

This clone was seen a single time. The rearrangement links TRBV9 to TRBJ2-1, with D tentatively TRBD1 (6 bases). The CDR3 sequence is 13 residues long. Per germline, CDR1 SGDLS and CDR2 YYNGEE. V shed 4 bases and J shed 10 bases, with 15 bases lying between them. Written as DNA, the CDR3 is TGTGCCAGCAGCCCCGGAACGGGACACGAGCAGTTCTTC. It specifies CASSPGTGHEQFF.

The chain is built from TRBV24-1 and TRBJ1-5; unclear D gene. There are 13 residues in the CDR3. V was shortened by 5 bases and J by 5 bases, with 9 bases between the two germline ends. Germline V CDR1 and CDR2: KGHDR, SFDVKD. The DNA of the CDR3 is TGTGCCACCAGTGCCGAGGCGGATCAGCCCCAGCATTTT. Protein sequence: CATSAEADQPQHF.

This chain joins TRBV5-4 and TRBJ2-2, with D perhaps TRBD2 (6 bases). The CDR3 extends over 16 amino acids. Trimming removed 4 bases from V and 1 base from J, with 14 bases in between. CDR1 is SGHNT, CDR2 YYREEE, per germline (reference sequence). Here the CDR3 reads CASSPGVAENTGELFF. The CDR3 DNA reads TGTGCCAGCAGCCCGGGAGTAGCGGAGAACACCGGGGAGCTGTTTTTT.

This sequence joins TRBV2 and TRBJ2-7; 10 bases are shared with TRBD1. The junction had 7 bases not matched to a gene; V was cut back by 7 bases and J by 7 bases. The CDR3 runs 13 residues. Germline V gene data show CDR1 as SNHLY and CDR2 as FYNNEI. CDR3 bases: TGTGCCAGCAACCGGGACAGGGGAGGGGAGCAGTACTTC. Its translation is CASNRDRGGEQYF.

The chain has TRBV12-5 and TRBJ2-4; TRBD1 matches 7 bases. CDR1 and CDR2 from the germline V gene are LGHNT and FRNRAP. V was clipped by 6 bases and J by 5 bases; unmatched bases: 10. The CDR3 consists of 15 residues. CDR3 bases: TGTGCTAGTGGCATATACAGGGGTTTCGAAAACATTCAGTACTTC. Protein product: CASGIYRGFENIQYF.

The rearrangement uses TRBV29-1 and TRBJ1-3, with unresolved D. V was trimmed by 6 bases and J by 4 bases, leaving 7 bases between them. The germline V gene encodes CDR1 SQVTM and CDR2 ANQGSEA. The CDR3 sequence is 11 residues long. The CDR3 DNA is TGCAGCGTAGAACAGGGAAACACCATATATTTT. Its translation: CSVEQGNTIYF.

V and J are TRBV6-6 and TRBJ1-5, with no clear D. Trimming stripped 2 bases from V and 7 bases from J, with 6 bases between. Germline V gene data show CDR1 as MNHNY and CDR2 as SVGAGI (reference sequence). The CDR3 spans 12 residues. The CDR3 reads CASSYRAQPQHF. The CDR3 coding sequence is TGTGCCAGCAGTTACCGCGCGCAGCCCCAGCATTTT.

In its sample, this clone was seen once. This rearrangement joins TRBV4-2 to TRBJ1-6; TRBD1 is a possible D gene (5 bases). Deletions cut 0 bases from V and 7 bases from J, with 16 bases between. Germline-derived CDR1 and CDR2 are LGHNA and YNFKEQ. The CDR3 runs to 17 residues. DNA of the CDR3: TGTGCCAGCAGCCAAGACCTACCTGGGGCAGGCAATTCACCCCTCCACTTT. This codes for CASSQDLPGAGNSPLHF.

The rearrangement uses TRBV7-9 and TRBJ2-7, with TRBD1 identical over 9 bases. CDR3 length: 14 residues. CDR1 SEHNR and CDR2 FQNEAQ come from the germline V gene (reference sequence). V gave up 2 bases and J gave up 2 bases; unmatched junction bases: 1. The CDR3, as DNA: TGTGCCAGCAGCTTAAGGGACAGGGCCTACGAGCAGTACTTC. Translation gives CASSLRDRAYEQYF.